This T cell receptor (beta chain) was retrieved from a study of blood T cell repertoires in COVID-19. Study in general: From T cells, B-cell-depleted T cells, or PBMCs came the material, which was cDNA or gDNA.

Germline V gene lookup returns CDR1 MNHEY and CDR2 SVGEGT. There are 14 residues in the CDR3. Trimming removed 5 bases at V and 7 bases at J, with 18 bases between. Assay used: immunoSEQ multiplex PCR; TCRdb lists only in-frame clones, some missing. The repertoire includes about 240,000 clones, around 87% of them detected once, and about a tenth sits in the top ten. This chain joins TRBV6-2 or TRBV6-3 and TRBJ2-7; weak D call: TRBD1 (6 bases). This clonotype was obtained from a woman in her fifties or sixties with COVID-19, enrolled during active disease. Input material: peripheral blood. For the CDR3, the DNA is TGTGCCAGCAGTCCCCCAGGGGTGGTAAGAGAGCAGTACTTC. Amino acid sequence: CASSPPGVVREQYF.